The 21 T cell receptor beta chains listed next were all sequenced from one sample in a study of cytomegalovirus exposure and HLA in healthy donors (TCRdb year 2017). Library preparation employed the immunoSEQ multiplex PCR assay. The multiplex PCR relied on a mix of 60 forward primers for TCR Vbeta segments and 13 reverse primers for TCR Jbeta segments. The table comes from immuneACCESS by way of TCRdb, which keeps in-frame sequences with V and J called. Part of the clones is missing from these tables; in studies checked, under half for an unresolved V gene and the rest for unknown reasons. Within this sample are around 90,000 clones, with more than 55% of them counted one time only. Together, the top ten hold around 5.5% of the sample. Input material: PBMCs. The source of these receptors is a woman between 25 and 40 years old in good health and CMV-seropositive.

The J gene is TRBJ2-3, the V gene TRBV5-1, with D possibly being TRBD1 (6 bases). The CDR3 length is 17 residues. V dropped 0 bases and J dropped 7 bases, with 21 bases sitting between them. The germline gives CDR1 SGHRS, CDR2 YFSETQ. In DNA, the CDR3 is TGCGCCAGCAGCTTGGGACACCGGGACACCTATTTGAATACGCAGTATTTT. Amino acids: CASSLGHRDTYLNTQYF.

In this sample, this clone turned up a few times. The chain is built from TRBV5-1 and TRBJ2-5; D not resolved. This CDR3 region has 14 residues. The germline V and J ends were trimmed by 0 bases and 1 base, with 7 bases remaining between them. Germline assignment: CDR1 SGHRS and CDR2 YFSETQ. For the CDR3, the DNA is TGCGCCAGCAGCTTGGGCGGATCCCAAGAGACCCAGTACTTC. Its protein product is CASSLGGSQETQYF.

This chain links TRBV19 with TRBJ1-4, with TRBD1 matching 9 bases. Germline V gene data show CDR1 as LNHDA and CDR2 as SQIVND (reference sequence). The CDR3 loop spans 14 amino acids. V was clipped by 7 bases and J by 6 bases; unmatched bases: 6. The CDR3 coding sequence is TGTGCCAGTACCCGTACAGGGGGCGATGAAAAACTGTTTTTT. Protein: CASTRTGGDEKLFF.

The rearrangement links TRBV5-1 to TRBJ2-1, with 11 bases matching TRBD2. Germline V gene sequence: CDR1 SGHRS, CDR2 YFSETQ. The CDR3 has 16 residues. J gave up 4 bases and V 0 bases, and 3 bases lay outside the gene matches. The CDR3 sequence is CASSLGLAGGYNEQFF. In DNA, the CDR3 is TGCGCCAGCAGCTTGGGGTTAGCGGGGGGGTACAATGAGCAGTTCTTC.

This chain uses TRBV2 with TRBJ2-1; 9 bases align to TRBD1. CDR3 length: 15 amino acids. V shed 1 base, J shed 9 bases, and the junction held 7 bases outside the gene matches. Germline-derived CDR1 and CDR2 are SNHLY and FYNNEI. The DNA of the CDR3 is TGTGCCAGCAGTGAAGTTGGACAGGGGTGGGGTGAGCAGTTCTTC. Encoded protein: CASSEVGQGWGEQFF.

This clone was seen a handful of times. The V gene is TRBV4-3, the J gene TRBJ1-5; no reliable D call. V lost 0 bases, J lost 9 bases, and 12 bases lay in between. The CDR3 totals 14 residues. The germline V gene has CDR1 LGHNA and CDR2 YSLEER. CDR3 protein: CASSQDRVAWPQHF. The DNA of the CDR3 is TGCGCCAGCAGCCAAGATCGGGTGGCTTGGCCCCAGCATTTT.

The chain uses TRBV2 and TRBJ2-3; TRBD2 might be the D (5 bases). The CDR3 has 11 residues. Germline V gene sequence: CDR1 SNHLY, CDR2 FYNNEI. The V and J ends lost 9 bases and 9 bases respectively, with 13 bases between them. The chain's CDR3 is CASQRTGTQYF. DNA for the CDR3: TGTGCCAGTCAGCGGACTGGAACGCAGTATTTT.

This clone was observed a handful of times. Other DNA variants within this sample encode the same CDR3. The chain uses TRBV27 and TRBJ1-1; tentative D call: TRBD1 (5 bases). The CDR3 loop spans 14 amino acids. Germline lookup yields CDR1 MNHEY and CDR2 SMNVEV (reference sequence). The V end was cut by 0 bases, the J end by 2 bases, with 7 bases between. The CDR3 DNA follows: TGTGCCAGCAGTTTATCCGGGGGAAACACTGAAGCTTTCTTT. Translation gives CASSLSGGNTEAFF.

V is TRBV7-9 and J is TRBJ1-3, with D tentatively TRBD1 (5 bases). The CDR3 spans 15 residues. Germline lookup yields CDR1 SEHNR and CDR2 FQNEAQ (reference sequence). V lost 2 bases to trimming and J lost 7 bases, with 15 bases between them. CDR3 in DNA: TGTGCCAGCAGCTTAAAGGCACAGGCAAGGAACACCATATATTTT. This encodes CASSLKAQARNTIYF.

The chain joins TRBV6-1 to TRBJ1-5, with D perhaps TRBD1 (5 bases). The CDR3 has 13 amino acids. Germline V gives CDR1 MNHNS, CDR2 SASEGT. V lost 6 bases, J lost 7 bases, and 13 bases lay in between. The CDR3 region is CASRYNQGQPQHF. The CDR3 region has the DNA TGTGCCAGCAGGTATAACCAGGGACAGCCCCAGCATTTT.

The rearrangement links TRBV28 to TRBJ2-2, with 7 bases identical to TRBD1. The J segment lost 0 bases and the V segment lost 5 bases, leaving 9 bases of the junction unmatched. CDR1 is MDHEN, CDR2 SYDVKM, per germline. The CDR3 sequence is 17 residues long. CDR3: CASSPTPGQTNTGELFF. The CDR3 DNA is TGTGCCAGCAGTCCTACACCGGGACAGACGAACACCGGGGAGCTGTTTTTT.

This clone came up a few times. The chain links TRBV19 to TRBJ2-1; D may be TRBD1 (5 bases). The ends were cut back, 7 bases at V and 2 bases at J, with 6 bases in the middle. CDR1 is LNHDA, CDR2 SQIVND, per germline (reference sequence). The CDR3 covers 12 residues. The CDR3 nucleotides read TGTGCCAGTAAGGACACCTACAATGAGCAGTTCTTC. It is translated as CASKDTYNEQFF.

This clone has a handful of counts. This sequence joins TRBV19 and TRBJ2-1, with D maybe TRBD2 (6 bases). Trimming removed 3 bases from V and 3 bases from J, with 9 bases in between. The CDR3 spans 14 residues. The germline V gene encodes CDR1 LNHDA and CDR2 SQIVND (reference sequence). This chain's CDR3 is CASSMLRGYNEQFF. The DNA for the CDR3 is TGTGCCAGTAGTATGTTGCGGGGCTACAATGAGCAGTTCTTC.

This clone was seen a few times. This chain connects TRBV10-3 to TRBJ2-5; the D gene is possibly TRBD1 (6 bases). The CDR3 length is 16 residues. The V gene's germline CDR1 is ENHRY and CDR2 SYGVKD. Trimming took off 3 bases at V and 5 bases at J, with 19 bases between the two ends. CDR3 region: CAISETRGTIPETQYF. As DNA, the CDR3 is TGTGCCATCAGTGAAACGAGGGGGACGATACCGGAGACCCAGTACTTC.

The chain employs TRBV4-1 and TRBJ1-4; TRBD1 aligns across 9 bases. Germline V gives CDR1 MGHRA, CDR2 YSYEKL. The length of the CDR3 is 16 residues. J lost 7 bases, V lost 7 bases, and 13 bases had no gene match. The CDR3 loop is CASNLNRGQGGEKLFF. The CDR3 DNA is TGCGCCAGCAACCTAAACAGGGGGCAGGGGGGTGAAAAACTGTTTTTT.

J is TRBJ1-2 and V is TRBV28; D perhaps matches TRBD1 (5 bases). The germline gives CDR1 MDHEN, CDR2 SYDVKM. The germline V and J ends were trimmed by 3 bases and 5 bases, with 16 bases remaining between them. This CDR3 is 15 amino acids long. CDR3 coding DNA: TGTGCCAGCAGTTTGGGCGACAGCACCGCTTATGGCTACACCTTC. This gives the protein CASSLGDSTAYGYTF.

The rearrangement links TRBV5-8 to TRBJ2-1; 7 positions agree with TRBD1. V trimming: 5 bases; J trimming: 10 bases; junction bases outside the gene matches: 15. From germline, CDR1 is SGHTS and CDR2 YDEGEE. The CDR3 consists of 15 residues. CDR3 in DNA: TGTGCCAGCAGTAGGTTGGGCAGGGGGTTTGGCGAGCAGTTCTTC. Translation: CASSRLGRGFGEQFF.

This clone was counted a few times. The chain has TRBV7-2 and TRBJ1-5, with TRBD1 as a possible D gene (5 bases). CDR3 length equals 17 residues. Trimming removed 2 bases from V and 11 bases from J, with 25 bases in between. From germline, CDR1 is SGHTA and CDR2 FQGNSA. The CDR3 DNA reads TGTGCCAGCAGCTTAAAGTTATCTGTTCAGGGTCCTGTGGCCCAGCATTTT. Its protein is CASSLKLSVQGPVAQHF.

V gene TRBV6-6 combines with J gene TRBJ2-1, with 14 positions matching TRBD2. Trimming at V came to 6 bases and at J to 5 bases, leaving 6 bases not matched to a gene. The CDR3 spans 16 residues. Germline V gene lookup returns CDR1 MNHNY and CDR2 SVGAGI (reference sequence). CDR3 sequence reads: CASRKGLAGGDNEQFF. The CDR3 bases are TGTGCCAGCAGGAAAGGACTAGCGGGGGGTGACAATGAGCAGTTCTTC.

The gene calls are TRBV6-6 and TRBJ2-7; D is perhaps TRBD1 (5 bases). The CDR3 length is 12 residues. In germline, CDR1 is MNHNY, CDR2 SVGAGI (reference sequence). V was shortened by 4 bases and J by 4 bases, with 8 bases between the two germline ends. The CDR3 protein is CASSSNRYEQYF. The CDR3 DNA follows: TGTGCCAGCAGTTCCAACAGGTACGAGCAGTACTTC.

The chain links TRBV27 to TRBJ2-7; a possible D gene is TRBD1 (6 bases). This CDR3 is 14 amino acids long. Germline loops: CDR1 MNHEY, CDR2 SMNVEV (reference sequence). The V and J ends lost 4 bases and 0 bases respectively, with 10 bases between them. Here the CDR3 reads CASSWTASSYEQYF. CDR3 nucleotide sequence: TGTGCCAGCAGTTGGACAGCCTCCTCCTACGAGCAGTACTTC.